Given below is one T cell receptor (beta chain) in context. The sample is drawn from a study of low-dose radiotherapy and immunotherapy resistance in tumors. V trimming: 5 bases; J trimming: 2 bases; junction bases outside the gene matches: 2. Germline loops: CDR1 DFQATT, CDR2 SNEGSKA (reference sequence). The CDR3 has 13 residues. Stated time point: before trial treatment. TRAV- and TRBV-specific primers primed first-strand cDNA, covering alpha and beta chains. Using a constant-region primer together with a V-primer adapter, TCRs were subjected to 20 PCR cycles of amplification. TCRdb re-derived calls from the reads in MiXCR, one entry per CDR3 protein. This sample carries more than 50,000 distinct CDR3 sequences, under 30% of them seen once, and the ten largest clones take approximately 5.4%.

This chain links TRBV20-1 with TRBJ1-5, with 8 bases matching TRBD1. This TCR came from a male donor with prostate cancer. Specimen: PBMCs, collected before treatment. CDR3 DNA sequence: TGCAGTGCTCCGACAGGGGGCAATCAGCCCCAGCATTTT. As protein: CSAPTGGNQPQHF.